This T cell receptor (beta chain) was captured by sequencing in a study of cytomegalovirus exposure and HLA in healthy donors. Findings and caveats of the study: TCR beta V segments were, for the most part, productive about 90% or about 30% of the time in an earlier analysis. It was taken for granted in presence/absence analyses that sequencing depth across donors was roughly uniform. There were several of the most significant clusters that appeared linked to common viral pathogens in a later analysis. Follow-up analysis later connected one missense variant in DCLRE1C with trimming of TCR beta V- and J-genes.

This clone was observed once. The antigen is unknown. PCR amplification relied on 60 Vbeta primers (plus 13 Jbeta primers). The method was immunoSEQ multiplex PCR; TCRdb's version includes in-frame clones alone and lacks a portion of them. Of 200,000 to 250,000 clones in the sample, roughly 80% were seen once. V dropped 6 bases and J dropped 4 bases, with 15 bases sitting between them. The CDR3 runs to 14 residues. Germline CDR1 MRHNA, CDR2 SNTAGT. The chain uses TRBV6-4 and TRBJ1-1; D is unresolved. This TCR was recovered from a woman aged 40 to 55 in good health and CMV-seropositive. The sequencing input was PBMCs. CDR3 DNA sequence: TGTGCCAGCAGCCACCAGGCTGAGGGCACTGAAGCTTTCTTT. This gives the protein CASSHQAEGTEAFF.